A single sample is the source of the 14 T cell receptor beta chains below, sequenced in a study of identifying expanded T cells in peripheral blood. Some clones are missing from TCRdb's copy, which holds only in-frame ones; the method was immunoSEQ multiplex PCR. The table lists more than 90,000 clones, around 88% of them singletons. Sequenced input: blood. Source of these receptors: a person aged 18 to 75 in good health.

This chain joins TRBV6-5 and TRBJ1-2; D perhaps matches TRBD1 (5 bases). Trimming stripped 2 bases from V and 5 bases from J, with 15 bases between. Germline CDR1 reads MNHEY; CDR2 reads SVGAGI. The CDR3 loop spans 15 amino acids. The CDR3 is CASSYGGSGTYGYTF. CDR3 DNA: TGTGCCAGCAGTTACGGGGGGTCCGGGACGTATGGCTACACCTTC.

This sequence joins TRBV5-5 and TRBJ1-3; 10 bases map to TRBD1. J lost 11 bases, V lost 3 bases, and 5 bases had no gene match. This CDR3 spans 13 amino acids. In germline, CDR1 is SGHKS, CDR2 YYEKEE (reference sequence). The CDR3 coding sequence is TGTGCCAGCAGCTCGGGACAGGGGCGACCCATATATTTT. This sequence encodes CASSSGQGRPIYF.

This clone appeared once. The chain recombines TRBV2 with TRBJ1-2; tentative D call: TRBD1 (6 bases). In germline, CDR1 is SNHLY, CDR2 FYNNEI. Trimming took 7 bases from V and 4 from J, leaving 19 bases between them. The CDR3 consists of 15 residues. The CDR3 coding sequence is TGTGCCAGCATCCCCCAACAGGGCGGTCTCTATGGCTACACCTTC. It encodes CASIPQQGGLYGYTF.

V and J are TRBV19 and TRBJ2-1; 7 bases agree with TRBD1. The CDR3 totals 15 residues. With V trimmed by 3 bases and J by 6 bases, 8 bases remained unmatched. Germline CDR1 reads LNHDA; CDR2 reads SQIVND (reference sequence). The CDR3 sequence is CASSMTGQGTNEQFF. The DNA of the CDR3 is TGTGCCAGTAGTATGACAGGGCAGGGTACCAATGAGCAGTTCTTC.

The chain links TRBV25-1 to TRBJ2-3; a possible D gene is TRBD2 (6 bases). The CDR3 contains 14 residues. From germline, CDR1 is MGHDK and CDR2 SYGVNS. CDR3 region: CATRDSRGADTQYF. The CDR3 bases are TGTGCGACTCGGGACTCCCGGGGCGCAGATACGCAGTATTTT.

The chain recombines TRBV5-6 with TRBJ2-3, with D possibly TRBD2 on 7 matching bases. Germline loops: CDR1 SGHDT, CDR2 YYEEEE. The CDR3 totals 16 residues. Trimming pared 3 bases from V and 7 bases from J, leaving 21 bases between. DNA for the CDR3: TGTGCCAGCAGCTGGGGGCGGGGGCCCAGGTTAAATACGCAGTATTTT. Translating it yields CASSWGRGPRLNTQYF.

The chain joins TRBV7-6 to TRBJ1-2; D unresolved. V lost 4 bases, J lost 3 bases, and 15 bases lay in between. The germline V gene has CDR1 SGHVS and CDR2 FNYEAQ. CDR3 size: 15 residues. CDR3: CASSYPREVDYGYTF. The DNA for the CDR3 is TGTGCCAGCAGCTACCCAAGGGAGGTAGACTATGGCTACACCTTC.

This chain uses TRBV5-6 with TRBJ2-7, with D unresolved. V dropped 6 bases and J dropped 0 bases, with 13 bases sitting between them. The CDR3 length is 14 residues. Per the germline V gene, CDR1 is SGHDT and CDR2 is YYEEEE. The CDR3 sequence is CASTQMRSSYEQYF. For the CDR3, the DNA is TGTGCCAGCACCCAAATGAGAAGCTCCTACGAGCAGTACTTC.

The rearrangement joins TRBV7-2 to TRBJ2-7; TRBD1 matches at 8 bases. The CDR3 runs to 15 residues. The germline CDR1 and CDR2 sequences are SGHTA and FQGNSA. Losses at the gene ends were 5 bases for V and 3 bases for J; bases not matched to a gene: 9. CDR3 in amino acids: CASSVGQGTYYEQYF. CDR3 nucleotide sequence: TGTGCCAGCAGCGTCGGACAGGGAACCTACTACGAGCAGTACTTC.

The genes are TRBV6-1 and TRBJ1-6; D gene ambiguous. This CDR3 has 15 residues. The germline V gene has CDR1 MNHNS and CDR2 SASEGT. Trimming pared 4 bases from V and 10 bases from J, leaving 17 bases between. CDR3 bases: TGTGCCAGCAGTGGACGGACCGGGAGGAGCTCACCCCTCCACTTT. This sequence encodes CASSGRTGRSSPLHF.

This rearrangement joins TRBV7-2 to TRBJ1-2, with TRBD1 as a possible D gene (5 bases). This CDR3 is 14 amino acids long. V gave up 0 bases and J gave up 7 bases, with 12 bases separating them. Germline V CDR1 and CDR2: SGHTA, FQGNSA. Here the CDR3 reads CASSLAGTPGGYTF. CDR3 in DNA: TGTGCCAGCAGCTTAGCCGGGACGCCGGGTGGCTACACCTTC.

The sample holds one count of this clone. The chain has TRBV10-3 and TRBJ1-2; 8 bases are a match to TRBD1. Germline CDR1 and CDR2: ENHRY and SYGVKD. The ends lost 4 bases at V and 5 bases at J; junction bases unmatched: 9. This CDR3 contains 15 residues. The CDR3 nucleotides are TGTGCCATCAGTGTACCCGGACAGGGTGTGTATGGCTACACCTTC. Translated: CAISVPGQGVYGYTF.

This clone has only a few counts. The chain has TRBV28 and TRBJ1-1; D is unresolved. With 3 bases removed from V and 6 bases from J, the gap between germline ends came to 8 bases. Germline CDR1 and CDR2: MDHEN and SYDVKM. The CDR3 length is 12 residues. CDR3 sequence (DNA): TGTGCCAGCAGTTTCACCGGCGCTGAAGCTTTCTTT. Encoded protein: CASSFTGAEAFF.

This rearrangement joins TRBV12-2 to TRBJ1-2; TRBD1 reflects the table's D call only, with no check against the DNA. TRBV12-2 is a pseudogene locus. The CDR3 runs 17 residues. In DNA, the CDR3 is TGTGCAAGTCGCTTAGCGACCCTGACAGCTAATGACTATGGCTACACCTTC. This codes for CASRLATLTANDYGYTF.